This paragraph reports one TCR beta chain. This record belongs to a study of blood T cells in healthy people across ages. With a J-beta primer mix and a sample-barcoded 5' primer, a second PCR ran about 7 to 12 cycles. TCRdb re-analysed the 5' RACE reads in MiXCR, keeping a single row per CDR3 protein. The data hold roughly 550,000 distinct CDR3 sequences, with approximately 25% observed a single time. The CDR3 totals 14 residues. These records were also assigned to another study, of T cells of mothers and their children.

The sequence was collected from a boy between 10 and 17 years old in good health. Source material: blood. The J gene is TRBJ2-1, the V gene TRBV12-3 or TRBV12-4; 8 bases are shared with TRBD2. The DNA end lines up better with TRBJ2-7; the J call may be wrong. The chain's CDR3 is CASSFSGGPIEQYF. For the CDR3, the DNA is TGTGCCAGCAGTTTCTCGGGAGGGCCAATCGAGCAGTACTTC.